Below, 21 T cell receptor beta chains from the same sample are listed, as sequenced in a study of blood T cell repertoires in COVID-19. Assay: immunoSEQ multiplex PCR; the TCRdb copy retains only in-frame clones and omits some. The sample comprises roughly 62,000 clones, 85% to 90% of which are singletons, and roughly 1% rests with the top ten. What was sequenced was peripheral blood. These TCRs come from a man aged 65-85 years with acute or convalescent COVID-19.

This chain joins TRBV4-1 and TRBJ2-7; TRBD1 agrees at 8 bases. Germline V gives CDR1 MGHRA, CDR2 YSYEKL. This CDR3 region has 15 residues. V lost 4 bases and J lost 3; bases outside the gene matches: 8. CDR3 sequence (DNA): TGCGCCAGCAGCCCAGACAGGGGAAGGATCTACGAGCAGTACTTC. It yields the protein CASSPDRGRIYEQYF.

This rearrangement joins TRBV27 to TRBJ1-4, with unresolved D. CDR1 and CDR2 from the germline V gene are MNHEY and SMNVEV (reference sequence). The CDR3 loop spans 15 amino acids. V lost 6 bases and J 7 bases, leaving 18 bases between the germline ends. In DNA, the CDR3 is TGTGCCAGCAGCCCTAGACGGTTTACCATTGAAAAACTGTTTTTT. Amino acids: CASSPRRFTIEKLFF.

CDR3 region: CASSPRDLLSGNTIYF. The CDR3 nucleotides read TGTGCCAGCAGCCCGCGAGATCTCCTCTCTGGAAACACCATATATTTT. The chain links TRBV9 to TRBJ1-3, with unresolved D. Trimming pared 4 bases from V and 0 bases from J, leaving 14 bases between. The CDR3 is 16 residues long. Germline values: CDR1 SGDLS, CDR2 YYNGEE.

The gene calls are TRBV3-1 (or the pseudogene TRBV3-2) and TRBJ2-7, with 11 bases lining up with TRBD2. This CDR3 is built from 18 residues. The V gene's germline CDR1 is LGHDT and CDR2 YNNKEL (reference sequence). J was trimmed by 0 bases and V by 1 base; bases with no gene match: 8. The CDR3 sequence: CASSQAWPTSGNSYEQYF. The CDR3 DNA sequence: TGTGCCAGCAGCCAAGCTTGGCCGACTAGCGGGAACTCCTACGAGCAGTACTTC.

The J gene is TRBJ2-7, the V gene TRBV27; TRBD1 might be the D (6 bases). The CDR3 length is 16 residues. Per the germline V gene, CDR1 is MNHEY and CDR2 is SMNVEV (reference sequence). The ends were cut back, 4 bases at V and 3 bases at J, with 19 bases in the middle. CDR3 residues: CASSSDRGQSLYEQYF. CDR3 bases: TGTGCCAGCAGTTCCGATAGAGGACAGAGCCTCTACGAGCAGTACTTC.

A few counts support this clone. The chain combines TRBV18 with TRBJ2-3; TRBD2 matches 13 bases. Germline V CDR1 and CDR2: KGHSH, LQKENI. Trimming cost V 6 bases and J 5 bases; bases outside gene matches: 5. CDR3 length: 15 residues. CDR3: CASSGLAGVKDTQYF. As DNA, the CDR3 is TGTGCCAGCTCTGGACTAGCGGGAGTGAAAGATACGCAGTATTTT. Looking up the rest from reference TRBV18 and TRBJ2-3 gives the full variable domain: NAGVMQNPRHLVRRRGQEARLRCSPMKGHSHVYWYRQLPEEGLKFMVYLQKENIIDESGMPKERFSAEFPKEGPSILRIQQVVRGDSAAYFCASSGLAGVKDTQYFGPGTRLTVL.

The chain recombines TRBV6-5 with TRBJ2-1; tentatively, D is TRBD1 (5 bases). Germline V gives CDR1 MNHEY, CDR2 SVGAGI. This CDR3 contains 15 residues. With 2 bases removed from V and 7 bases from J, the gap between germline ends came to 15 bases. CDR3 amino acids: CASSYRQGLRNEQFF. DNA for the CDR3: TGTGCCAGCAGTTACCGGCAGGGTCTAAGGAATGAGCAGTTCTTC.

A few counts support this clone. The rearrangement links TRBV9 to TRBJ1-1; D is uncertain. Germline V lookup: CDR1 SGDLS, CDR2 YYNGEE. This CDR3 comprises 13 residues. Trimming took 0 bases from V and 5 from J, leaving 8 bases between them. The CDR3, as DNA: TGTGCCAGCAGCGTAGTATCGGGGACTGAAGCTTTCTTT. This sequence encodes CASSVVSGTEAFF.

The gene calls are TRBV7-2 and TRBJ1-2; a weak D match, TRBD1 (6 bases). Germline loops: CDR1 SGHTA, CDR2 FQGNSA. The CDR3 totals 19 residues. With 6 bases removed from V and 2 bases from J, the gap between germline ends came to 28 bases. The CDR3 spells CASRDRVLGQLLLNYGYTF. The DNA for the CDR3 is TGTGCCAGCAGGGATAGGGTGTTAGGACAGCTACTCCTGAACTATGGCTACACCTTC.

This clone appeared a single time. V gene TRBV6-5 combines with J gene TRBJ2-7; D perhaps matches TRBD2 (6 bases). Trimming pared 7 bases from V and 4 bases from J, leaving 8 bases between. There are 11 residues in the CDR3. CDR1 and CDR2 (germline): MNHEY, SVGAGI. DNA of the CDR3: TGTGCCAGCACCGGGGGTTACGAGCAGTACTTC. Amino acids: CASTGGYEQYF.

The rearrangement joins TRBV19 to TRBJ1-1, with 8 bases fitting TRBD1. Germline loops: CDR1 LNHDA, CDR2 SQIVND (reference sequence). The CDR3 spans 15 residues. The V segment lost 8 bases and the J segment 6 bases; nucleotides outside the gene matches: 14. CDR3 sequence reads: CASPLRRGLESEAFF. CDR3 in DNA: TGTGCCAGTCCCCTACGCAGGGGGCTAGAATCTGAAGCTTTCTTT.

This chain links TRBV5-1 with TRBJ2-6, with D maybe TRBD1 (6 bases). CDR1 SGHRS and CDR2 YFSETQ come from the germline V gene. V was cut by 0 bases and J by 2 bases, with 12 bases left in between. There are 17 residues in the CDR3. Written as DNA, the CDR3 is TGCGCCAGCAGCTTGGACAGGGTAGGGACTGGGGCCAACGTCCTGACTTTC. This codes for CASSLDRVGTGANVLTF. The full variable domain, with the rest looked up from reference TRBV5-1 and TRBJ2-6, is KAGVTQTPRYLIKTRGQQVTLSCSPISGHRSVSWYQQTPGQGLQFLFEYFSETQRNKGNFPGRFSGRQFSNSRSEMNVSTLELGDSALYLCASSLDRVGTGANVLTFGAGSRLTVL.

The count of this clone is one. The V call is TRBV18, the J call TRBJ1-1, with 9 nucleotides matching TRBD1. This CDR3 has 15 residues. Germline V gene data show CDR1 as KGHSH and CDR2 as LQKENI. Germline trimming cut 2 bases from V and 4 bases from J; bases unmatched to any gene: 5. The CDR3 reads CASSPSTGGGTEAFF. CDR3 DNA: TGTGCCAGCTCACCATCTACAGGGGGCGGCACTGAAGCTTTCTTT.

This clone has a single count. The chain recombines TRBV7-9 with TRBJ2-7; no definite D call. The CDR3 has 14 amino acids. The V end lost 6 bases, the J end lost 2 bases, and 14 bases lay between the germline ends. Germline loops: CDR1 SEHNR, CDR2 FQNEAQ (reference sequence). CDR3 residues: CASSTSWAPYEQYF. The CDR3 DNA is TGTGCCAGCAGTACCAGTTGGGCCCCCTACGAGCAGTACTTC.

This rearrangement joins TRBV2 to TRBJ2-2; 7 nucleotides line up with TRBD2. Germline V lookup: CDR1 SNHLY, CDR2 FYNNEI. The CDR3 has 14 residues. Trimming removed 6 bases from V and 1 base from J; junction bases left unmatched: 2. CDR3 protein: CASRGGVNTGELFF. CDR3 DNA: TGTGCCAGCAGGGGAGGGGTGAACACCGGGGAGCTGTTTTTT.

The V and J genes are TRBV10-3 and TRBJ1-1; possibly TRBD1 for D (6 bases). Germline CDR1 reads ENHRY; CDR2 reads SYGVKD. Trimming removed 7 bases at V and 2 bases at J, with 14 bases between. The CDR3 has 14 residues. CDR3 bases: TGTGCCATCACCCATGGACAGCTAAACACTGAAGCTTTCTTT. Its translation: CAITHGQLNTEAFF.

CDR3 sequence (DNA): TGCAGTGCCAGTTTTTGGGACACCTCTAACTATGGCTACACCTTC. Its protein product is CSASFWDTSNYGYTF. The V and J genes are TRBV20-1 and TRBJ1-2, with D perhaps matching TRBD1 (6 bases). The V gene lost 6 bases and the J gene lost 0 bases, with 17 bases spanning the gap. The length of the CDR3 is 15 residues. Germline V gives CDR1 DFQATT, CDR2 SNEGSKA (reference sequence).

The chain is built from TRBV24-1 and TRBJ2-3, with 14 nucleotides matching TRBD2. Germline CDR1 is KGHDR and CDR2 is SFDVKD. The length of the CDR3 is 18 residues. J lost 1 base, V lost 3 bases, and 5 bases had no gene match. The CDR3 sequence: CATSDPGLAGERTDTQYF. The DNA for the CDR3 is TGTGCCACCAGTGATCCGGGACTAGCGGGAGAGCGCACAGATACGCAGTATTTT.

The rearrangement links TRBV27 to TRBJ1-4; D remains ambiguous. This CDR3 comprises 13 residues. The V end was cut by 8 bases, the J end by 5 bases, with 12 bases between. The germline CDR1 and CDR2 sequences are MNHEY and SMNVEV (reference sequence). CDR3 region: CASGFTGNEKLFF. CDR3 coding DNA: TGTGCCAGCGGGTTTACGGGGAATGAAAAACTGTTTTTT.

The rearrangement links TRBV18 to TRBJ2-2; no firm D call. The ends were cut back, 3 bases at V and 12 bases at J, with 11 bases in the middle. In germline, CDR1 is KGHSH, CDR2 LQKENI. The CDR3 consists of 12 residues. DNA for the CDR3: TGTGCCAGCTCACCGCCCAGGATGAAGCTGTTTTTT. Protein product: CASSPPRMKLFF.

This clone showed up just a few times. Here the CDR3 DNA reads TGTGCCATCAGTGAGCAAACAGGGAACACTGAAGCTTTCTTT. It encodes CAISEQTGNTEAFF. V and J are TRBV10-3 and TRBJ1-1; tentative D call: TRBD1 (5 bases). This CDR3 has 14 residues. Trimming removed 2 bases from V and 1 base from J, with 8 bases in between. Germline loops: CDR1 ENHRY, CDR2 SYGVKD.